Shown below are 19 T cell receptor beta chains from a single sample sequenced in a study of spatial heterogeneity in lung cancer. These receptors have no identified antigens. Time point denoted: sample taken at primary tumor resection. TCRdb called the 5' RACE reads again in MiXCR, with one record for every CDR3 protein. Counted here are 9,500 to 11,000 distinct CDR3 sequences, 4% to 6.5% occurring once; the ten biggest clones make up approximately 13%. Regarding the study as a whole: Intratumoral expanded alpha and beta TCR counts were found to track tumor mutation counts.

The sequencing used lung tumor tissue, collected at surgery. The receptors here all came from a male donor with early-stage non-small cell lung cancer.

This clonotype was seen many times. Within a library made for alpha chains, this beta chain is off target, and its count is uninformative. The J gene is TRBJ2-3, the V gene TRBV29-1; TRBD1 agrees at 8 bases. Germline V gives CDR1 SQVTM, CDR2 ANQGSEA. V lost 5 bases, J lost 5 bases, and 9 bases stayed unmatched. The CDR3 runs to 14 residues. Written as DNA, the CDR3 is TGCAGCGTTTCCCGGGACGGACAGGGAGATACGCAGTATTTT. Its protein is CSVSRDGQGDTQYF.

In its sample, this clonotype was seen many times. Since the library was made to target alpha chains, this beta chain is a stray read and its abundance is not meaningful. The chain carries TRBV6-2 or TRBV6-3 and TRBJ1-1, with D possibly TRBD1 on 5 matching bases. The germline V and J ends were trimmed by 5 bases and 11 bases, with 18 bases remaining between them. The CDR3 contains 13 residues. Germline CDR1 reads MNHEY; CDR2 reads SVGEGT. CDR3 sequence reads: CASSRLRGRNAFF. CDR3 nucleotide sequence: TGTGCCAGCAGTCGCCTCCGGGGCAGAAACGCTTTCTTT.

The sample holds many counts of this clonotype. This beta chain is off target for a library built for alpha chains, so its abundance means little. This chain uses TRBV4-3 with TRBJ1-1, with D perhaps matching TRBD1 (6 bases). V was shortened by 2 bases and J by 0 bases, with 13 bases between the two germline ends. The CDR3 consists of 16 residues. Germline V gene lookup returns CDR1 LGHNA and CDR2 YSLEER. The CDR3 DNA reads TGCGCCAGCAGCCAATATTCCGGGACACTGAACACTGAAGCTTTCTTT. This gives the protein CASSQYSGTLNTEAFF.

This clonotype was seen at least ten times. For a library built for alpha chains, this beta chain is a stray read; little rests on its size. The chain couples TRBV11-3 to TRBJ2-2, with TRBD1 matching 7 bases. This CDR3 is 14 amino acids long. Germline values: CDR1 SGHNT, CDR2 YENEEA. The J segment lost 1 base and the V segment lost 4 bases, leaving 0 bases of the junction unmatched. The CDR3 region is CASSWTGNTGELFF. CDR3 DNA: TGTGCCAGCAGCTGGACAGGGAACACCGGGGAGCTGTTTTTT.

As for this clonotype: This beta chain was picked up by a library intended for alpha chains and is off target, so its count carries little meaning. In DNA, the CDR3 is TGCAGTGCTAGAGATCCCAGGACGGGGGGACGCCAGCCCCAGCATTTT. This encodes CSARDPRTGGRQPQHF. The chain employs TRBV20-1 and TRBJ1-5, with D perhaps TRBD1 (5 bases). Germline CDR1 is DFQATT and CDR2 is SNEGSKA (reference sequence). The CDR3 totals 16 residues. V was cut by 0 bases and J by 7 bases, with 19 bases left in between.

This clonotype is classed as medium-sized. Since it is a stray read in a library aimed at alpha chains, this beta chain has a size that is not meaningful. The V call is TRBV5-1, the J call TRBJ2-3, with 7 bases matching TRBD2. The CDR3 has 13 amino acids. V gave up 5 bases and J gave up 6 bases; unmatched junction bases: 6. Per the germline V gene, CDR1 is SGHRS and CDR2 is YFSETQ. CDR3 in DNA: TGCGCCAGCAGACTAGGACTAGTTGATACGCAGTATTTT. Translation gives CASRLGLVDTQYF. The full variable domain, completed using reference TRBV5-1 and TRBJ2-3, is KAGVTQTPRYLIKTRGQQVTLSCSPISGHRSVSWYQQTPGQGLQFLFEYFSETQRNKGNFPGRFSGRQFSNSRSEMNVSTLELGDSALYLCASRLGLVDTQYFGPGTRLTVL.

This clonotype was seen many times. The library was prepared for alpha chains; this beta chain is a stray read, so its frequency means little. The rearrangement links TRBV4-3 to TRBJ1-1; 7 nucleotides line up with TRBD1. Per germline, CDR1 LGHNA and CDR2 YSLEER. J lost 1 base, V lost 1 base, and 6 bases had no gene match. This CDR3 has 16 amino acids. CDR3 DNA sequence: TGCGCCAGCAGCCAAGGAGGGGGCAGGGGGAACACTGAAGCTTTCTTT. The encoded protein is CASSQGGGRGNTEAFF.

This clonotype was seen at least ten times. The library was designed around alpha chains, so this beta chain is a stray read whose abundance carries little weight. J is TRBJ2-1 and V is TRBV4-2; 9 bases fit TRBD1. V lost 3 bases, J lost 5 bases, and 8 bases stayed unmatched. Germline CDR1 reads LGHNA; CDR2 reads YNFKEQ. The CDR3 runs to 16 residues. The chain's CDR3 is CASSHPQGAGDNEQFF. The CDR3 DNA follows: TGTGCCAGCAGCCACCCACAGGGGGCAGGGGACAATGAGCAGTTCTTC.

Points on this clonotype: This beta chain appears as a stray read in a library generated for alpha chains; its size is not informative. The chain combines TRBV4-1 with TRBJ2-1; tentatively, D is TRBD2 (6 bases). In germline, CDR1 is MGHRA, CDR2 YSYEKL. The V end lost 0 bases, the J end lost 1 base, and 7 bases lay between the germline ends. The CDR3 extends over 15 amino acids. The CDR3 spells CASSQDGGSYNEQFF. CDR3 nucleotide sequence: TGCGCCAGCAGCCAAGACGGGGGTTCCTACAATGAGCAGTTCTTC.

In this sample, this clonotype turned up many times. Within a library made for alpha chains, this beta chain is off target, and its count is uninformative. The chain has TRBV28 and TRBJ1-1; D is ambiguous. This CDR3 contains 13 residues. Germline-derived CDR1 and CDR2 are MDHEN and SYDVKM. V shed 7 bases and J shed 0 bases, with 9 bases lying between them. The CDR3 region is CASNAVMNTEAFF. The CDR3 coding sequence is TGTGCCAGCAACGCGGTCATGAACACTGAAGCTTTCTTT.

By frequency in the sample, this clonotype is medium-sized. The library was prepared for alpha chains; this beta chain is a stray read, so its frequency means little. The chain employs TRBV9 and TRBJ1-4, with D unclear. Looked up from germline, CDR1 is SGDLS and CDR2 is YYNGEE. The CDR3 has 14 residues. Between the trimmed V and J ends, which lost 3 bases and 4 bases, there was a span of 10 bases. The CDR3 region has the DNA TGTGCCAGCAGCGGCAGAGCTGGTAATGAAAAACTGTTTTTT. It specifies CASSGRAGNEKLFF.

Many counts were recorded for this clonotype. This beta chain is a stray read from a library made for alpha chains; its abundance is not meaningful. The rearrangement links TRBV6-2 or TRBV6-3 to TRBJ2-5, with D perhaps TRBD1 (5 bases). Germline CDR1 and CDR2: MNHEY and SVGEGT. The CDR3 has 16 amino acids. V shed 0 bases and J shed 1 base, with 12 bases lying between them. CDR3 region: CASSYSIQAGQETQYF. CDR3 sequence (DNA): TGTGCCAGCAGTTACTCGATACAGGCCGGCCAAGAGACCCAGTACTTC.

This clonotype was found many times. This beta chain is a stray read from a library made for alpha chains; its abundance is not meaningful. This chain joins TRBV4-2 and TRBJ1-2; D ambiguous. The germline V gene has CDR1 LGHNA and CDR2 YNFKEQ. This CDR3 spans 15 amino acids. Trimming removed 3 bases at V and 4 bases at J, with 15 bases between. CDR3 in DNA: TGTGCCAGCAGCCAGGGATCCGGGCCCACCTATGGCTACACCTTC. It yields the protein CASSQGSGPTYGYTF.

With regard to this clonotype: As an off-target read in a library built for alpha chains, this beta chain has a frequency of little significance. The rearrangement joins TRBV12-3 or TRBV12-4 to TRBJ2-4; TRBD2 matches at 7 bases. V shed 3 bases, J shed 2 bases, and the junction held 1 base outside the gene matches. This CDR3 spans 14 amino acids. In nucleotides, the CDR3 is TGTGCCAGCAGTTTGGGGGGGACCAAAAACATTCAGTACTTC. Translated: CASSLGGTKNIQYF.

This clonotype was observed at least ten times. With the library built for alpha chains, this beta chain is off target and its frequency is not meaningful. The CDR3 nucleotides read TGTGCCAGCAGTGGACAGGCGGGTCAGCCCCAGCATTTT. Its translation is CASSGQAGQPQHF. The chain couples TRBV6-2 or TRBV6-3 to TRBJ1-5; 7 bases map to TRBD1. Germline loops: CDR1 MNHEY, CDR2 SVGEGT. The CDR3 runs to 13 residues. The ends lost 5 bases at V and 6 bases at J; junction bases unmatched: 4.

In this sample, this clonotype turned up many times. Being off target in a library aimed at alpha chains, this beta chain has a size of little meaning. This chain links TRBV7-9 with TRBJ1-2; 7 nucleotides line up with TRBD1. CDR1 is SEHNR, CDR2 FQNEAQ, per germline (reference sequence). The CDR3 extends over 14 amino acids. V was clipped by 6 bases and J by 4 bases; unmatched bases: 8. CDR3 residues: CASSNRQGGYGYTF. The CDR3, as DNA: TGTGCCAGCAGTAACCGACAGGGAGGCTATGGCTACACCTTC.

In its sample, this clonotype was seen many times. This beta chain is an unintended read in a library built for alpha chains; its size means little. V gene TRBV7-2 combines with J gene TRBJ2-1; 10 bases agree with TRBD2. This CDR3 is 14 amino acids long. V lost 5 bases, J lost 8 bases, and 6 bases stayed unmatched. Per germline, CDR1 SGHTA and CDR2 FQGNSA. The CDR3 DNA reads TGTGCCAGCAGCCCACTAGCGGGGTCGGATGAGCAGTTCTTC. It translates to CASSPLAGSDEQFF.

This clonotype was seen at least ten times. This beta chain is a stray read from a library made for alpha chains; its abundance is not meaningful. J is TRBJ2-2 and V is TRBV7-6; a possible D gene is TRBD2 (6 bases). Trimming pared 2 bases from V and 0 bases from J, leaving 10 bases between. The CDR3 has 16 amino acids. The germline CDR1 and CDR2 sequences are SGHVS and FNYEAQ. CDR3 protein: CASSLLSSANTGELFF. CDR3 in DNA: TGTGCCAGCAGCTTACTGTCTAGCGCGAACACCGGGGAGCTGTTTTTT.

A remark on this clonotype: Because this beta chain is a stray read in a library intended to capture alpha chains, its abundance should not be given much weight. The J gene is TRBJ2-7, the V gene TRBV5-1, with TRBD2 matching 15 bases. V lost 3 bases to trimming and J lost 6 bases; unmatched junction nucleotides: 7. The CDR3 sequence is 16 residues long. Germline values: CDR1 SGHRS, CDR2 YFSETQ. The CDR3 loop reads CASSSGTSGRNVEQYF. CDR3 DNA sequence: TGCGCCAGCAGCTCGGGGACTAGCGGGAGGAATGTCGAGCAGTACTTC.